Listed here is a single T cell receptor beta chain. V gave up 2 bases and J gave up 4 bases, with 8 bases separating them. The germline V gene has CDR1 MNHNS and CDR2 SASEGT. The CDR3 has 13 residues. These data come from a study of CD8 T cells in Susac syndrome. TCR beta sequencing covered blood CD8+ and CD4+ T cells. When the RNA was reverse transcribed, random hexamers were used with an input of about 0.5 to 1 ug. The amplification used immunoSEQ multiplex PCR on TCR beta CDR3; it spanned 54 Vbeta and 13 Jbeta. TCRdb processed the immunoSEQ multiplex PCR reads anew with MiXCR; each CDR3 protein has one entry. The repertoire includes a few hundred thousand distinct CDR3 sequences, about 88% of them detected once, and over 0.1% sits in the top ten.

The clonotype was recovered from a human donor with multiple sclerosis. This chain uses TRBV6-1 with TRBJ1-1; no clear D. The sample was CD8+ T cells from PBMCs. CDR3 in DNA: TGTGCCAGCAGTGAACCCCAGGTCACTGAAGCTTTCTTT. Its protein is CASSEPQVTEAFF.